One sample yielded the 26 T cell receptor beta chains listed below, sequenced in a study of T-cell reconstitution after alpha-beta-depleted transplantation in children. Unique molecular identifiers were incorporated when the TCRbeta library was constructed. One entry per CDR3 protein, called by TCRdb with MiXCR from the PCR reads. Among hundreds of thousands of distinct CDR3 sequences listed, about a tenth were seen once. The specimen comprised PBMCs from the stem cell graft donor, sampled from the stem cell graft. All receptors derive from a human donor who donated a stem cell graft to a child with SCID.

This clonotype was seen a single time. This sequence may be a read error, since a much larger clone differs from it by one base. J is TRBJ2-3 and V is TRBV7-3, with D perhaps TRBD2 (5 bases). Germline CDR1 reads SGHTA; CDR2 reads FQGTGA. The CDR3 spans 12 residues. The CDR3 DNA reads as TGTGTCAGCAGCTTAAGAGGGGATACGCAGTATTTT. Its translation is CVSSLRGDTQYF.

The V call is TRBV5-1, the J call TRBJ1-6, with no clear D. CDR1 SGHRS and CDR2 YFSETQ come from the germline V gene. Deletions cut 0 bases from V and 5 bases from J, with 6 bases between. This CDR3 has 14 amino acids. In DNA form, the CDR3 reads TGCGCCAGCAGCTTGGGGCCGGATAATTCACCCCTCCACTTT. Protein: CASSLGPDNSPLHF. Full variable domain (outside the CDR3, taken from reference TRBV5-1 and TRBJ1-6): KAGVTQTPRYLIKTRGQQVTLSCSPISGHRSVSWYQQTPGQGLQFLFEYFSETQRNKGNFPGRFSGRQFSNSRSEMNVSTLELGDSALYLCASSLGPDNSPLHFGNGTRLTVT.

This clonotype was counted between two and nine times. The CDR3 DNA reads as TGTGCCAGCAGCTTAGCTAGCAGGGGCACAGATACGCAGTATTTT. Its translation is CASSLASRGTDTQYF. The chain joins TRBV7-2 to TRBJ2-3; D perhaps matches TRBD1 (5 bases). The germline V gene encodes CDR1 SGHTA and CDR2 FQGNSA. The V and J ends lost 0 bases and 1 base respectively, with 8 bases between them. The CDR3 covers 15 residues.

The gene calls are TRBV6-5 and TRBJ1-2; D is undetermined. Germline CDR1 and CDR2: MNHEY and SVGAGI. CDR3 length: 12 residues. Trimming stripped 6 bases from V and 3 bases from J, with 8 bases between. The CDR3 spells CASSRRDYGYTF. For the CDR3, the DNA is TGTGCCAGCAGCCGGAGGGACTATGGCTACACCTTC.

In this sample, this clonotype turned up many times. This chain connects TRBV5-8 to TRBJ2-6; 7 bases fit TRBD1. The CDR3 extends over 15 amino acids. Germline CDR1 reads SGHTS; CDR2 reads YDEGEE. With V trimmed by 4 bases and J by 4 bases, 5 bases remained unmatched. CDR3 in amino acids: CASSTGVPGANVLTF. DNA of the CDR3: TGTGCCAGCAGCACAGGGGTCCCCGGGGCCAACGTCCTGACTTTC. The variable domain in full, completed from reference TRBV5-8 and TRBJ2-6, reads EAGVTQSPTHLIKTRGQQATLRCSPISGHTSVYWYQQALGLGLQFLLWYDEGEERNRGNFPPRFSGRQFPNYSSELNVNALELEDSALYLCASSTGVPGANVLTFGAGSRLTVL.

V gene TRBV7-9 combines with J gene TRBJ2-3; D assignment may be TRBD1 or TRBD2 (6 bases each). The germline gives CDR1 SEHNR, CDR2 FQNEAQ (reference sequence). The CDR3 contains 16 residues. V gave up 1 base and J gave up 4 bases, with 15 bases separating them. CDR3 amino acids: CASSLVLKGGADTQYF. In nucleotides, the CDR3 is TGTGCCAGCAGCTTAGTGCTAAAGGGGGGCGCAGATACGCAGTATTTT.

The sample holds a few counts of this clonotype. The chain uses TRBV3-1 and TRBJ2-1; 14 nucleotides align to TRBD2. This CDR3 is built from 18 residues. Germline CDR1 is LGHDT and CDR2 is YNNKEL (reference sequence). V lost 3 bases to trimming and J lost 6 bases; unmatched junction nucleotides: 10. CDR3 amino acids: CASSHDPRLAGGRNEQFF. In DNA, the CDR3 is TGTGCCAGCAGCCACGACCCAAGACTAGCGGGGGGGCGCAATGAGCAGTTCTTC.

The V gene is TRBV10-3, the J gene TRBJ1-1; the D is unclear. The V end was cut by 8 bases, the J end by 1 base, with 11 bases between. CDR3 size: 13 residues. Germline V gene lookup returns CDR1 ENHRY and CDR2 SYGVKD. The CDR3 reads CAIVREANTEAFF. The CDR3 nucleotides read TGTGCCATCGTGAGGGAGGCGAACACTGAAGCTTTCTTT.

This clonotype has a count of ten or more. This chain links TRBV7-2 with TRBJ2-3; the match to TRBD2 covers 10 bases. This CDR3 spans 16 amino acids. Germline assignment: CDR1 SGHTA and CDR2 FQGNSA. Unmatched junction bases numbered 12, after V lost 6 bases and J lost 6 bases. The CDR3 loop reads CASSLQRGGLSDTQYF. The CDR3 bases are TGTGCCAGCAGTCTCCAGCGGGGGGGCCTATCGGATACGCAGTATTTT.

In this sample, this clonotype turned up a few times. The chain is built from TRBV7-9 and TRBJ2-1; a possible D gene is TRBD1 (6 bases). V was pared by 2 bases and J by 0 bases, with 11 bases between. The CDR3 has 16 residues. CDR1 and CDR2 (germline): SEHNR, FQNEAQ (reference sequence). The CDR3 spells CASSLTQGTSYNEQFF. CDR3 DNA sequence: TGTGCCAGCAGCTTAACCCAGGGGACCTCCTACAATGAGCAGTTCTTC.

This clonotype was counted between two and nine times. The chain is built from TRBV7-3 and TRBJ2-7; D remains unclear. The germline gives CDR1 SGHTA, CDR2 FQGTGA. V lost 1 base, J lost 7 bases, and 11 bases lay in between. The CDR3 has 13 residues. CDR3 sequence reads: CASSLSPGREQYF. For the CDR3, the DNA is TGTGCCAGCAGCTTAAGTCCGGGTCGGGAGCAGTACTTC.

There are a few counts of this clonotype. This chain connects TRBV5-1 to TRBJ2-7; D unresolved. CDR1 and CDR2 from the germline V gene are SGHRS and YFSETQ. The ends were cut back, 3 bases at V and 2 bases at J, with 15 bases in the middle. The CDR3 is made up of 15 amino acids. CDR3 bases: TGCGCCAGCAGCTGGGGAATCTCGGGCGCCTACGAGCAGTACTTC. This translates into CASSWGISGAYEQYF.

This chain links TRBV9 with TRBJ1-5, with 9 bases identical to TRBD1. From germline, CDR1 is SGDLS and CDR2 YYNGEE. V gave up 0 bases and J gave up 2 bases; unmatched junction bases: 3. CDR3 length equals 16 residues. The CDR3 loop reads CASSVGTGDGNQPQHF. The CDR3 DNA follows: TGTGCCAGCAGCGTAGGGACAGGGGACGGCAATCAGCCCCAGCATTTT.

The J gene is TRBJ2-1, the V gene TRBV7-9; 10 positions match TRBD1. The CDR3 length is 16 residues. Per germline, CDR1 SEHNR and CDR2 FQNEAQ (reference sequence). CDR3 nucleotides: TGTGCGACAGCGACAGGGGGCATTCTCCTAGGTAATGAGCAGTTCTTC. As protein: CATATGGILLGNEQFF.

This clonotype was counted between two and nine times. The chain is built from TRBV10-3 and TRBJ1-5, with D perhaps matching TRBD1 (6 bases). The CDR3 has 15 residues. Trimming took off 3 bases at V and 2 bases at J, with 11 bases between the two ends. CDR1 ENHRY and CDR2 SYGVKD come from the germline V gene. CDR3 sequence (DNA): TGTGCCATCAGTGAATGGGGGGCGGGCAATCAGCCCCAGCATTTT. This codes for CAISEWGAGNQPQHF.

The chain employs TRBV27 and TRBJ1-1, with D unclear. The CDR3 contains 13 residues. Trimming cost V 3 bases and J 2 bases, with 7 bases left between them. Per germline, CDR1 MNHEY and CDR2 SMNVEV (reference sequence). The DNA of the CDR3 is TGTGCCAGCAGTTTCTTAGATAACACTGAAGCTTTCTTT. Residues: CASSFLDNTEAFF.

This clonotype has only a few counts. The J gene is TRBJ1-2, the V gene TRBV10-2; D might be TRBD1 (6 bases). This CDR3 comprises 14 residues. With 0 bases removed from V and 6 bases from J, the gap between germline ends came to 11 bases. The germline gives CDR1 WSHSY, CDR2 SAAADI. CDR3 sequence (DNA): TGCGCCAGCAGTGAGTCTCAGGGGAATAATGGCTACACCTTC. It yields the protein CASSESQGNNGYTF.

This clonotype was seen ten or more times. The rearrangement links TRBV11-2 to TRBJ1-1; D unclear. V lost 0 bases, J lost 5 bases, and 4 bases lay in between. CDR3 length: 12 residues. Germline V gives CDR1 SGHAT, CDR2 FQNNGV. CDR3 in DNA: TGTGCCAGCAGCTTAGAGTGGACTGAAGCTTTCTTT. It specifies CASSLEWTEAFF. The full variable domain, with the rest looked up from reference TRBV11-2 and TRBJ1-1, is EAGVAQSPRYKIIEKRQSVAFWCNPISGHATLYWYQQILGQGPKLLIQFQNNGVVDDSQLPKDRFSAERLKGVDSTLKIQPAKLEDSAVYLCASSLEWTEAFFGQGTRLTVV.

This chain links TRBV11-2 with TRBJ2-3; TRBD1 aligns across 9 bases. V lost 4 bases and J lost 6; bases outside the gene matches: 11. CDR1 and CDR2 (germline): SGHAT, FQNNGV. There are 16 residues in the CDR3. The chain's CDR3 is CASSYRLTGGSDTQYF. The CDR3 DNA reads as TGTGCCAGCAGCTATCGACTGACAGGGGGTTCTGATACGCAGTATTTT. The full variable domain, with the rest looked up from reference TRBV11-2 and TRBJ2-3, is EAGVAQSPRYKIIEKRQSVAFWCNPISGHATLYWYQQILGQGPKLLIQFQNNGVVDDSQLPKDRFSAERLKGVDSTLKIQPAKLEDSAVYLCASSYRLTGGSDTQYFGPGTRLTVL.

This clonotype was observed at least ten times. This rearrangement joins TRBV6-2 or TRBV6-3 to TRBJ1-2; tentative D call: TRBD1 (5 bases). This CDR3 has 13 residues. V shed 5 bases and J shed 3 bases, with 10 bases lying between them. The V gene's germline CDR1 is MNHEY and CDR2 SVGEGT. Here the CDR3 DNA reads TGTGCCAGCAGTAACCGGGACCACTATGGCTACACCTTC. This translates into CASSNRDHYGYTF.

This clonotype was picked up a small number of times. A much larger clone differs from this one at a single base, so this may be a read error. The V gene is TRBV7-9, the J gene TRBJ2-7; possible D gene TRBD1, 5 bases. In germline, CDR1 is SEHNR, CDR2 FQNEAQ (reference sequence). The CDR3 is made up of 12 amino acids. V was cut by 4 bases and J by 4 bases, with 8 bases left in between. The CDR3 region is CASSSQVYEQYF. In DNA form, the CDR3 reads TGTGCCAGCAGCTCACAGGTGTACGAGCAGTACTTC. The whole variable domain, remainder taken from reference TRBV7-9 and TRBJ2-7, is DTGVSQNPRHKITKRGQNVTFRCDPISEHNRLYWYRQTLGQGPEFLTYFQNEAQLEKSRLLSDRFSAERPKGSFSTLEIQRTEQGDSAMYLCASSSQVYEQYFGPGTRLTVT.

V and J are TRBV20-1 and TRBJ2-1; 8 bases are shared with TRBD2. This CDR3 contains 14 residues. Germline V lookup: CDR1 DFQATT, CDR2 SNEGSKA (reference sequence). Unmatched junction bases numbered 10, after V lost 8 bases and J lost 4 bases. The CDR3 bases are TGCAGTTTGGCGGGCGGGGGGCCTTACAATGAGCAGTTCTTC. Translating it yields CSLAGGGPYNEQFF.

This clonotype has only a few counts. CDR3 in DNA: TGTGCCAGCAGCCGAACCACAAACGCTAACTATGGCTACACCTTC. It yields the protein CASSRTTNANYGYTF. The chain is built from TRBV6-1 and TRBJ1-2, with unresolved D. The CDR3 is 15 amino acids. Per germline, CDR1 MNHNS and CDR2 SASEGT. The V end was cut by 6 bases, the J end by 0 bases, with 14 bases between.

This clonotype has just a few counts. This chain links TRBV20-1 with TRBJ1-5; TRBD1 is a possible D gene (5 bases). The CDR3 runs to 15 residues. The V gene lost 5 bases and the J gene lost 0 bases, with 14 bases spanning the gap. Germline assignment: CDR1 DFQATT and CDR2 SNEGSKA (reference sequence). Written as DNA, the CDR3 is TGCAGTGCTGAGACGGGCAGGGATAGCAATCAGCCCCAGCATTTT. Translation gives CSAETGRDSNQPQHF.

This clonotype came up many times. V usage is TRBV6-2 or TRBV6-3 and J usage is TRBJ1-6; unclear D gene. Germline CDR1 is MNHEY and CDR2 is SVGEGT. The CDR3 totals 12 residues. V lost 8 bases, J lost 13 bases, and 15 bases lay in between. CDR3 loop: CASGKGKRPLHF. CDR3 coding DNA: TGTGCCAGCGGTAAGGGTAAGCGGCCCCTCCACTTT.

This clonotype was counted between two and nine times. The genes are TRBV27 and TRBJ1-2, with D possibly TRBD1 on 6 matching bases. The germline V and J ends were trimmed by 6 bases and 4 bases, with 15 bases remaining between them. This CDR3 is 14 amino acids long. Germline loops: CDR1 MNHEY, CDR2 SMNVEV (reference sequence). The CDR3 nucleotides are TGTGCCAGCAGAGTAGGGGGAGGCGGCTATGGCTACACCTTC. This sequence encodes CASRVGGGGYGYTF.